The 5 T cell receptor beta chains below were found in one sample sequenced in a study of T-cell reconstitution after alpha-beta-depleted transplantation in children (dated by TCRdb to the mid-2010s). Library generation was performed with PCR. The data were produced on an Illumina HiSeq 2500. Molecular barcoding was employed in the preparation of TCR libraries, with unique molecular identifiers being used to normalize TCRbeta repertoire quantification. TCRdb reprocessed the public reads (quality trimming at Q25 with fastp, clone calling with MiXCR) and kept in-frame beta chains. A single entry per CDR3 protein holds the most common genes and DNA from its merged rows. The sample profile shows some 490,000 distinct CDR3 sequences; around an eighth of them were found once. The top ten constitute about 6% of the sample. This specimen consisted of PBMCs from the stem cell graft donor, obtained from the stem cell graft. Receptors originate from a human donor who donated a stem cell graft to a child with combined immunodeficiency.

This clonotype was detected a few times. The CDR3: CASSVKEPRRGQTYEQYF. In DNA form, the CDR3 reads TGTGCCAGCAGCGTAAAGGAGCCCCGGCGGGGGCAGACCTACGAGCAGTACTTC. V and J are TRBV9 and TRBJ2-7, with D maybe TRBD2 (7 bases). Trimming stripped 1 base from V and 2 bases from J, with 22 bases between. Per germline, CDR1 SGDLS and CDR2 YYNGEE. The CDR3 is made up of 18 amino acids. Together with reference TRBV9 and TRBJ2-7, the CDR3 gives the full variable domain: DSGVTQTPKHLITATGQRVTLRCSPRSGDLSVYWYQQSLDQGLQFLIQYYNGEERAKGNILERFSAQQFPDLHSELNLSSLELGDSALYFCASSVKEPRRGQTYEQYFGPGTRLTVT.

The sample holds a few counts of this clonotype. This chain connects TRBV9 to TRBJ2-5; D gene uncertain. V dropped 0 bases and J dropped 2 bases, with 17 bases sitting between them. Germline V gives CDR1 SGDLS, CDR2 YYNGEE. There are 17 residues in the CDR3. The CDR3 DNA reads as TGTGCCAGCAGCGTAGAAGGTAGGCCGCGGCCGCAAGAGACCCAGTACTTC. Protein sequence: CASSVEGRPRPQETQYF. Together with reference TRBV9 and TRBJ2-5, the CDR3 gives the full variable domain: DSGVTQTPKHLITATGQRVTLRCSPRSGDLSVYWYQQSLDQGLQFLIQYYNGEERAKGNILERFSAQQFPDLHSELNLSSLELGDSALYFCASSVEGRPRPQETQYFGPGTRLLVL.

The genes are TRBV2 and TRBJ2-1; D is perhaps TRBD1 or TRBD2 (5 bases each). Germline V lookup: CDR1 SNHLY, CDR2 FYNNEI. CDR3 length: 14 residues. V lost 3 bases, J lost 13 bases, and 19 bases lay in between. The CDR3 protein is CASSEGRRTPFQFF. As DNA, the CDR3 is TGTGCCAGCAGTGAGGGGCGCCGGACTCCGTTTCAGTTCTTC.

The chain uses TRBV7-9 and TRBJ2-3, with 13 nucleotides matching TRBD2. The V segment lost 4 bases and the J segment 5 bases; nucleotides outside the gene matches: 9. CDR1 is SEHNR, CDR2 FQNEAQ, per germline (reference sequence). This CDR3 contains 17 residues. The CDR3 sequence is CASSSTSGGASRDTQYF. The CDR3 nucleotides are TGTGCCAGCAGCTCAACTAGCGGGGGGGCCAGTAGAGATACGCAGTATTTT.

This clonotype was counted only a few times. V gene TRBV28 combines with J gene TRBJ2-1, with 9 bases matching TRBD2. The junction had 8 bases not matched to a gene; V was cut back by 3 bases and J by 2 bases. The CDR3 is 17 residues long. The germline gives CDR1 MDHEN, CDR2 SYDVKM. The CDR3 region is CASSFRFGGGAYNEQFF. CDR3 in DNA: TGTGCCAGCAGTTTTAGGTTTGGCGGGGGGGCCTACAATGAGCAGTTCTTC.